Listed below are T cell receptor beta chains from one sample, sequenced in a study of cytomegalovirus exposure and HLA in healthy donors. Profiled with immunoSEQ multiplex PCR; TCRdb holds only in-frame clones, not every one. The table lists fewer than 250,000 clones, roughly 77% of them singletons, with approximately 3.6% in the top ten. The source material was PBMCs. All receptors derive from a man aged 35-49 years in good health and CMV-seropositive. Both conserved end residues are part of each CDR3.

TRBV5-4 CASSHGQNNEKLFF
TRBV5-4 CASSATGGYGYTF
TRBV7-3 CASSLGGGLLFF
TRBV27 CASKVRVNTEVFF
TRBV5-1 CASSLDGDKTDTQYF
TRBV10-3 CAISDAGSAVGANVLTF
TRBV4-1 CASSPTGVGGWEQYF
TRBV7-3 CASSTTGGRQETQYF
TRBV19 CASSITRIDYGYTF
TRBV7-9 CASTMAGGGNTGELFF
TRBV19 CASSSDRPNQPQHF
TRBV9 CASSVNGQGGSGYTF
TRBV5-1 CASLRAGSTDTQYF
TRBV7-8 CASSRSGEETQYF
TRBV2 CASSGQPSPLHF
TRBV28 CASSLGQGQGTQYF
TRBV2 CASSEREPSYNEQFF
TRBV6-5 CASRSSGANVLTF
TRBV10-2 CASSLLQVLNTEAFF
TRBV9 CASTQGPAGGEAFF
TRBV18 CASGETGHSGNTIYF
TRBV13 CASSSTGSNEQFF
TRBV27 CASALGGREGTEQFF
TRBV2 CASSENEGLSSYEQYF
TRBV4-3 CASSQDRTPYNEQFF
TRBV5-1 CASRMGLAGSTDTQYF
TRBV7-9 CAGSLGSYNTGELFF